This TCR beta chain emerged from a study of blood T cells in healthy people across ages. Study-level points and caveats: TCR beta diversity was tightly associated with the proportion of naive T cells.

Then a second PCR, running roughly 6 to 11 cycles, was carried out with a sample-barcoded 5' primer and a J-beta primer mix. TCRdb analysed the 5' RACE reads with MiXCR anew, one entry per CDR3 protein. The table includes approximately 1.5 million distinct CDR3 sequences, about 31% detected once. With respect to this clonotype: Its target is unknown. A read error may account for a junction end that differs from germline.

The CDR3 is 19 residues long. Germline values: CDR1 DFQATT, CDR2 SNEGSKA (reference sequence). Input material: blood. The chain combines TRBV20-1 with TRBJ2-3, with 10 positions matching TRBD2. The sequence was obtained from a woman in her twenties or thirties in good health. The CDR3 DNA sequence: TGCAGTGCTAGAGATCTCGGGGGGGAGACTAGCGGGCCCACAGATAGCGTGGATTTT. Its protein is CSARDLGGETSGPTDSVDF.